These T cell receptor beta chains were read from a single sample in a study of T cell responses to AZD1222 COVID-19 vaccine. Data came from immunoSEQ multiplex PCR; TCRdb stores just in-frame clones and leaves some out. Here the sample spans 100,000 to 140,000 clones, over 80% being singletons. The starting material was peripheral blood, obtained 28 days after the second AZD1222 dose. The receptors were sampled from an adult who received the AZD1222 COVID-19 vaccine. Both conserved end residues are part of each CDR3. D genes are given only for firm matches. Clone size is shown for a subset of rows, as once, few, many or a class of expanded clone.

abundance: NA; v_gene: TRBV13; d_gene: TRBD2; j_gene: TRBJ2-7; CDR3nt: TGTGCCAGCAGCTTAGGCGGGAGGTATGAGCAGTACTTC; CDR3aa: CASSLGGRYEQYF
abundance: NA; v_gene: TRBV9; d_gene: NA; j_gene: TRBJ1-2; CDR3nt: TGTGCCAGCAGCGGACGGTCAGATGGCTACACCTTC; CDR3aa: CASSGRSDGYTF
abundance: NA; v_gene: TRBV5-4; d_gene: NA; j_gene: TRBJ2-5; CDR3nt: TGTGCCAGCAGCCCCCGGACAACAGGGGAGACCCAGTACTTC; CDR3aa: CASSPRTTGETQYF
abundance: NA; v_gene: TRBV27; d_gene: NA; j_gene: TRBJ1-5; CDR3nt: TGTGCCAGCAGTTTACGAGTGAATCAGCCCCAGCATTTT; CDR3aa: CASSLRVNQPQHF
abundance: once; v_gene: TRBV6-6; d_gene: TRBD1; j_gene: TRBJ1-4; CDR3nt: TGTGCCGGCGGGACAGGGGGCGCGGGTGAAAAACTGTTTTTT; CDR3aa: CAGGTGGAGEKLFF
abundance: NA; v_gene: TRBV7-8; d_gene: TRBD2; j_gene: TRBJ2-2; CDR3nt: TGTGCCAGCAGCTTGGGCGGTAGGCGGGAGTCCGGGGAGCTGTTTTTT; CDR3aa: CASSLGGRRESGELFF
abundance: NA; v_gene: TRBV4-1; d_gene: NA; j_gene: TRBJ2-6; CDR3nt: TGCGCCAGCAGCCAAGGGATTTCCTCTGGGGCCAACGTCCTGACTTTC; CDR3aa: CASSQGISSGANVLTF
abundance: NA; v_gene: TRBV15; d_gene: NA; j_gene: TRBJ2-7; CDR3nt: TGTGCCACCAGTCCAGTAACCACAGAAATATCTCCCTACGAGCAGTACTTC; CDR3aa: CATSPVTTEISPYEQYF
abundance: NA; v_gene: TRBV6-5; d_gene: NA; j_gene: TRBJ1-3; CDR3nt: TGTGCCAGCAGTTACTCGAACGCAGGCTCTGGAAACACCATATATTTT; CDR3aa: CASSYSNAGSGNTIYF
abundance: NA; v_gene: TRBV19; d_gene: TRBD1; j_gene: TRBJ2-7; CDR3nt: TGTGCCAGTACCGTGGGACAGGGATCCTACGAGCAGTACTTC; CDR3aa: CASTVGQGSYEQYF
abundance: NA; v_gene: TRBV19; d_gene: NA; j_gene: TRBJ1-5; CDR3nt: TGTGCCAGTAGTATAGTGGGAGCAGGGCGAGGCCAGCCCCAGCATTTT; CDR3aa: CASSIVGAGRGQPQHF
abundance: NA; v_gene: TRBV27; d_gene: NA; j_gene: TRBJ1-6; CDR3nt: TGTGCCAGCAGTTTATCCAGGGGCCCAGGTCACTCCTATAATTCACCCCTCCACTTT; CDR3aa: CASSLSRGPGHSYNSPLHF
abundance: few; v_gene: TRBV11-2; d_gene: TRBD1; j_gene: TRBJ1-4; CDR3nt: TGTGCCAGCAGCTTGGGACAGGGGGATCATGAAAAACTGTTTTTT; CDR3aa: CASSLGQGDHEKLFF
abundance: NA; v_gene: TRBV29-1; d_gene: TRBD1; j_gene: TRBJ2-2; CDR3nt: TGCAGCGCCGCTAAGGACAGGGGGTCGGGGGAGCTGTTTTTT; CDR3aa: CSAAKDRGSGELFF
abundance: NA; v_gene: TRBV11-2; d_gene: TRBD2; j_gene: TRBJ2-4; CDR3nt: TGTGCCAGCAGCTTAGAACTAGCGGGGGGGCTACGTAGCATTCAGTACTTC; CDR3aa: CASSLELAGGLRSIQYF
abundance: NA; v_gene: TRBV30; d_gene: NA; j_gene: TRBJ1-4; CDR3nt: TGTGCCTGGAGTCCCGATGAAAAACTGTTTTTT; CDR3aa: CAWSPDEKLFF